A single sample gave rise to the 8 T cell receptor beta chains below, sequenced in a study of shared clonotypes between healthy human individuals. The protocol was immunoSEQ multiplex PCR, while the TCRdb copy is restricted to in-frame clones and leaves out a portion. In the table there are 2.5 million or so clones, approximately 94% of which are singletons. The sample taken for sequencing was naive CD4+ T cells sorted from blood. Indicated subset: CD45RA+ positively selected. These TCRs come from a man between 18 and 35 years old in good health.

The gene calls are TRBV27 and TRBJ1-5; D remains unclear. V was clipped by 2 bases and J by 2 bases, with 4 bases between them. The CDR3 contains 13 residues. Germline CDR1 is MNHEY and CDR2 is SMNVEV (reference sequence). This CDR3 reads CASSLRRNQPQHF. The CDR3 nucleotides read TGTGCCAGCAGTTTAAGGCGCAATCAGCCCCAGCATTTT.

A single count supports this clone. The rearrangement joins TRBV4-3 to TRBJ2-5; a weak D match, TRBD2 (6 bases). The CDR3 is 14 amino acids. Trimming stripped 1 base from V and 4 bases from J, with 10 bases between. The germline V gene encodes CDR1 LGHNA and CDR2 YSLEER. The CDR3 loop reads CASSQVGSRETQYF. In DNA form, the CDR3 reads TGCGCCAGCAGCCAAGTCGGGAGCCGAGAGACCCAGTACTTC.

This clone appeared once. This chain joins TRBV27 and TRBJ2-7; 11 bases are shared with TRBD2. Germline CDR1 and CDR2: MNHEY and SMNVEV (reference sequence). CDR3 size: 15 residues. Germline trimming cut 5 bases from V and 3 bases from J; bases unmatched to any gene: 6. The CDR3 spells CASSDRLAGNYEQYF. The CDR3 coding sequence is TGTGCCAGCAGTGATAGACTAGCGGGAAACTACGAGCAGTACTTC.

The J gene is TRBJ1-2, the V gene TRBV30; possibly TRBD1 for D (5 bases). The V gene lost 7 bases and the J gene lost 5 bases, with 14 bases spanning the gap. The CDR3 is made up of 12 amino acids. Per the germline V gene, CDR1 is GTSNPN and CDR2 is SVGIG (reference sequence). Here the CDR3 DNA reads TGTGCCTCCAACGGACACGTTTATGGCTACACCTTC. Translated, it gives CASNGHVYGYTF.

This chain uses TRBV10-3 with TRBJ2-6, with 8 bases that match TRBD1. Germline V gene lookup returns CDR1 ENHRY and CDR2 SYGVKD. Losses at the gene ends were 3 bases for V and 8 bases for J; bases not matched to a gene: 9. CDR3 size: 16 residues. Here the CDR3 DNA reads TGTGCCATCAGTGACCCGGTGCAGGGGGCATCCAACGTCCTGACTTTC. This gives the protein CAISDPVQGASNVLTF.

This chain joins TRBV2 and TRBJ1-1; D is ambiguous. The CDR3 has 15 amino acids. V lost 3 bases and J 0 bases, leaving 11 bases between the germline ends. Looked up from germline, CDR1 is SNHLY and CDR2 is FYNNEI. The CDR3 DNA is TGTGCCAGCAGTGATAGGGCTAACCTGAACACTGAAGCTTTCTTT. This sequence encodes CASSDRANLNTEAFF.

The chain has TRBV18 and TRBJ1-2, with D unclear. With 2 bases removed from V and 2 bases from J, the gap between germline ends came to 21 bases. The V gene's germline CDR1 is KGHSH and CDR2 LQKENI. The CDR3 has 18 residues. CDR3 residues: CASSPKVPVSFSNYGYTF. CDR3 sequence (DNA): TGTGCCAGCTCACCAAAGGTTCCAGTTTCATTCTCGAACTATGGCTACACCTTC.

The rearrangement links TRBV7-2 to TRBJ2-3, with D perhaps being TRBD1 or TRBD2 (5 bases each). The CDR3 consists of 16 residues. The V end lost 2 bases, the J end lost 1 base, and 13 bases lay between the germline ends. Germline V gives CDR1 SGHTA, CDR2 FQGNSA. The CDR3 DNA follows: TGTGCCAGCAGCTTACCGGGGCCGTGGGGCACAGATACGCAGTATTTT. Translating it yields CASSLPGPWGTDTQYF.